The 22 T cell receptor beta chains below were found in one sample sequenced in a study of blood T cell repertoires in COVID-19. TCRdb's table, derived via immunoSEQ multiplex PCR, lists solely in-frame clones and lacks some. This sample has 150,000 or so clones, with over 80% found just once. Material: PBMCs or T cells enriched from blood (not recorded which). Every receptor here comes from a woman in her fifties or sixties who had recovered from COVID-19.

Worth noting for this clone: One end of the junction varies from germline; a read error may be responsible. The V and J genes are TRBV5-1 and TRBJ2-5, with D perhaps TRBD1 (5 bases). The length of the CDR3 is 15 residues. The germline V gene encodes CDR1 SGHRS and CDR2 YFSETQ. CDR3 region: CASNLDQQATGTQYF. CDR3 DNA: TGCGCCAGCAACTTGGATCAACAGGCCACCGGGACCCAGTACTTC.

The rearrangement uses TRBV28 and TRBJ1-2; D gene unclear. Germline V gives CDR1 MDHEN, CDR2 SYDVKM. V dropped 4 bases and J dropped 1 base, with 7 bases sitting between them. The CDR3 has 13 amino acids. CDR3 bases: TGTGCCAGCAGTTCTTACAGTAACTATGGCTACACCTTC. As protein: CASSSYSNYGYTF.

The J gene is TRBJ2-1, the V gene TRBV24-1; D unresolved. The CDR3 contains 13 residues. Looked up from germline, CDR1 is KGHDR and CDR2 is SFDVKD. V was shortened by 4 bases and J by 10 bases, with 13 bases between the two germline ends. Written as DNA, the CDR3 is TGTGCCACCAGTGAACCCAATAGCCCGGAGCAGTTCTTC. Amino acids: CATSEPNSPEQFF.

V is TRBV29-1 and J is TRBJ1-1; tentatively, D is TRBD1 (5 bases). CDR1 and CDR2 from the germline V gene are SQVTM and ANQGSEA. V was shortened by 4 bases and J by 1 base, with 10 bases between the two germline ends. The CDR3 totals 13 residues. Written as DNA, the CDR3 is TGCAGCGTTGGGAAACAGGAGAACACTGAAGCTTTCTTT. Translating it yields CSVGKQENTEAFF.

The V and J genes are TRBV5-1 and TRBJ1-1; D may be TRBD1 (6 bases). V was clipped by 4 bases and J by 1 base, with 11 bases between them. This CDR3 has 14 amino acids. From germline, CDR1 is SGHRS and CDR2 YFSETQ. CDR3 DNA: TGCGCCAGCAGCCCCGCCAGGGGGAACACTGAAGCTTTCTTT. Translated, it gives CASSPARGNTEAFF.

The V gene is TRBV10-2, the J gene TRBJ1-1; D may be TRBD1 (5 bases). There are 13 residues in the CDR3. Trimming cost V 8 bases and J 5 bases, with 15 bases left between them. CDR1 WSHSY and CDR2 SAAADI come from the germline V gene. CDR3 nucleotides: TGCGCCAGCGGTCAGGGCGGTGGAACTGAAGCTTTCTTT. Amino acid sequence: CASGQGGGTEAFF.

V is TRBV5-5 and J is TRBJ2-1; weak D call: TRBD2 (5 bases). The CDR3 is 15 residues long. Trimming took off 4 bases at V and 6 bases at J, with 17 bases between the two ends. Germline V gene sequence: CDR1 SGHKS, CDR2 YYEKEE (reference sequence). CDR3 sequence reads: CASSLRTQRVNEQFF. The CDR3 nucleotides are TGTGCCAGCAGCCTAAGGACTCAAAGGGTCAATGAGCAGTTCTTC.

The genes are TRBV7-2 and TRBJ2-6; TRBD2 aligns across 7 bases. The CDR3 covers 16 residues. Unmatched junction bases numbered 6, after V lost 7 bases and J lost 0 bases. Per the germline V gene, CDR1 is SGHTA and CDR2 is FQGNSA. The CDR3 DNA is TGTGCCAGCACCCTGGGCGGGAGCTCTGGGGCCAACGTCCTGACTTTC. Protein: CASTLGGSSGANVLTF. The variable domain in full, completed from reference TRBV7-2 and TRBJ2-6, reads GAGVSQSPSNKVTEKGKDVELRCDPISGHTALYWYRQSLGQGLEFLIYFQGNSAPDKSGLPSDRFSAERTGGSVSTLTIQRTQQEDSAVYLCASTLGGSSGANVLTFGAGSRLTVL.

This clone has just a few counts. V usage is TRBV2 and J usage is TRBJ1-1; no definite D call. Germline CDR1 and CDR2: SNHLY and FYNNEI. The CDR3 length is 12 residues. V lost 3 bases, J lost 6 bases, and 8 bases lay in between. The CDR3 DNA is TGTGCCAGCAGTGATCGAGGGCCTGAAGCTTTCTTT. Translated, it gives CASSDRGPEAFF.

V gene TRBV11-2 combines with J gene TRBJ1-2; 10 bases line up with TRBD1. The junction had 5 bases not matched to a gene; V was cut back by 5 bases and J by 2 bases. CDR3 size: 15 residues. From germline, CDR1 is SGHAT and CDR2 FQNNGV. CDR3 coding DNA: TGTGCCAGCAGCCCCAGGACAGGGGGGAACTATGGCTACACCTTC. Protein product: CASSPRTGGNYGYTF. Using reference TRBV11-2 and TRBJ1-2 for the parts outside the CDR3, the full variable domain is EAGVAQSPRYKIIEKRQSVAFWCNPISGHATLYWYQQILGQGPKLLIQFQNNGVVDDSQLPKDRFSAERLKGVDSTLKIQPAKLEDSAVYLCASSPRTGGNYGYTFGSGTRLTVV.

The chain uses TRBV11-2 and TRBJ1-6; no clear D. V was shortened by 5 bases and J by 6 bases, with 17 bases between the two germline ends. CDR1 SGHAT and CDR2 FQNNGV come from the germline V gene. This CDR3 contains 16 residues. CDR3 coding DNA: TGTGCCAGCAGCCTCTCTTTAGCGGATTTTAATTCACCCCTCCACTTT. The encoded protein is CASSLSLADFNSPLHF.

The chain links TRBV30 to TRBJ1-6; tentatively, D is TRBD1 (5 bases). Germline V gives CDR1 GTSNPN, CDR2 SVGIG (reference sequence). The CDR3 has 17 amino acids. The V end was cut by 1 base, the J end by 0 bases, with 13 bases between. CDR3 residues: CAWSGPTVSSYNSPLHF. The CDR3 DNA is TGTGCCTGGAGTGGGCCGACAGTAAGCTCCTATAATTCACCCCTCCACTTT.

This clone was picked up one time. In the same sample, other DNA sequences code for this CDR3. The chain joins TRBV5-1 to TRBJ1-6, with 10 nucleotides matching TRBD1. The CDR3 contains 15 residues. V was pared by 0 bases and J by 8 bases, with 2 bases of the junction left unmatched. The germline gives CDR1 SGHRS, CDR2 YFSETQ. The CDR3 coding sequence is TGCGCCAGCAGCTTGGGAGGACAGGGGGATTCACCCCTCCACTTT. Translating gives CASSLGGQGDSPLHF.

The rearrangement links TRBV11-2 to TRBJ1-6; no clear D gene. The germline V gene has CDR1 SGHAT and CDR2 FQNNGV. The CDR3 is 14 amino acids. Trimming took off 5 bases at V and 5 bases at J, with 10 bases between the two ends. The CDR3 nucleotides are TGTGCCAGCAGCCCCCGGGGAGATAATTCACCCCTCCACTTT. Amino acids: CASSPRGDNSPLHF.

The chain joins TRBV27 to TRBJ2-1; TRBD2 might be the D (6 bases). The V and J ends lost 11 bases and 1 base respectively, with 12 bases between them. This CDR3 has 13 residues. Germline V lookup: CDR1 MNHEY, CDR2 SMNVEV (reference sequence). The DNA of the CDR3 is TGTGCCGCAGCCCGGGGGTCCTACAATGAGCAGTTCTTC. The encoded protein is CAAARGSYNEQFF.

The J gene is TRBJ1-6, the V gene TRBV11-3; D is perhaps TRBD1 (6 bases). CDR1 and CDR2 from the germline V gene are SGHNT and YENEEA. V was pared by 5 bases and J by 4 bases, with 12 bases between. CDR3 size: 15 residues. The CDR3 DNA is TGTGCCAGCAGCCCGACGGACAGTTATAATTCACCCCTCCACTTT. Protein product: CASSPTDSYNSPLHF.

The chain uses TRBV19 and TRBJ1-6, with a possible D match to TRBD1 (5 bases). With 10 bases removed from V and 7 bases from J, the gap between germline ends came to 17 bases. The CDR3 is 14 residues long. Germline V gene lookup returns CDR1 LNHDA and CDR2 SQIVND (reference sequence). In nucleotides, the CDR3 is TGTGCCACCGATCCCGGGACTGAGAATTCACCCCTCCACTTT. As protein: CATDPGTENSPLHF.

The V and J genes are TRBV7-3 and TRBJ2-2; a possible D gene is TRBD2 (5 bases). Germline CDR1 reads SGHTA; CDR2 reads FQGTGA. The V end lost 2 bases, the J end lost 8 bases, and 12 bases lay between the germline ends. CDR3 length equals 14 residues. The CDR3 is CASSLGRGGGELFF. As DNA, the CDR3 is TGTGCCAGCAGCTTAGGACGGGGTGGTGGGGAGCTGTTTTTT.

V and J are TRBV11-2 and TRBJ2-5; a weak D match, TRBD2 (5 bases). With 5 bases removed from V and 5 bases from J, the gap between germline ends came to 18 bases. The CDR3 extends over 15 amino acids. Per the germline V gene, CDR1 is SGHAT and CDR2 is FQNNGV. CDR3 in DNA: TGTGCCAGCAGCCTGGGGATAAGGCGGGCGGAGACCCAGTACTTC. This codes for CASSLGIRRAETQYF.

The chain combines TRBV6-5 with TRBJ2-3, with a tentative D call TRBD2 (6 bases). V was pared by 4 bases and J by 1 base, with 12 bases between. The CDR3 runs to 15 residues. Germline values: CDR1 MNHEY, CDR2 SVGAGI. CDR3 bases: TGTGCCAGCAGTTTTTCGGGACTTCGCACAGATACGCAGTATTTT. Translation gives CASSFSGLRTDTQYF.

The chain recombines TRBV5-6 with TRBJ1-4; TRBD1 matches 7 bases. Germline V gives CDR1 SGHDT, CDR2 YYEEEE. The CDR3 totals 16 residues. J was trimmed by 6 bases and V by 0 bases; bases with no gene match: 8. CDR3 amino acids: CASSLGQGGADEKLFF. DNA of the CDR3: TGTGCCAGCAGCTTGGGGCAGGGGGGAGCGGATGAAAAACTGTTTTTT.

This clone was recorded a few times. The chain uses TRBV4-2 and TRBJ1-5; unclear D gene. Germline-derived CDR1 and CDR2 are LGHNA and YNFKEQ. This CDR3 region has 13 residues. V lost 0 bases, J lost 3 bases, and 3 bases lay in between. The DNA for the CDR3 is TGTGCCAGCAGCCAAGATTACAATCAGCCCCAGCATTTT. It specifies CASSQDYNQPQHF.